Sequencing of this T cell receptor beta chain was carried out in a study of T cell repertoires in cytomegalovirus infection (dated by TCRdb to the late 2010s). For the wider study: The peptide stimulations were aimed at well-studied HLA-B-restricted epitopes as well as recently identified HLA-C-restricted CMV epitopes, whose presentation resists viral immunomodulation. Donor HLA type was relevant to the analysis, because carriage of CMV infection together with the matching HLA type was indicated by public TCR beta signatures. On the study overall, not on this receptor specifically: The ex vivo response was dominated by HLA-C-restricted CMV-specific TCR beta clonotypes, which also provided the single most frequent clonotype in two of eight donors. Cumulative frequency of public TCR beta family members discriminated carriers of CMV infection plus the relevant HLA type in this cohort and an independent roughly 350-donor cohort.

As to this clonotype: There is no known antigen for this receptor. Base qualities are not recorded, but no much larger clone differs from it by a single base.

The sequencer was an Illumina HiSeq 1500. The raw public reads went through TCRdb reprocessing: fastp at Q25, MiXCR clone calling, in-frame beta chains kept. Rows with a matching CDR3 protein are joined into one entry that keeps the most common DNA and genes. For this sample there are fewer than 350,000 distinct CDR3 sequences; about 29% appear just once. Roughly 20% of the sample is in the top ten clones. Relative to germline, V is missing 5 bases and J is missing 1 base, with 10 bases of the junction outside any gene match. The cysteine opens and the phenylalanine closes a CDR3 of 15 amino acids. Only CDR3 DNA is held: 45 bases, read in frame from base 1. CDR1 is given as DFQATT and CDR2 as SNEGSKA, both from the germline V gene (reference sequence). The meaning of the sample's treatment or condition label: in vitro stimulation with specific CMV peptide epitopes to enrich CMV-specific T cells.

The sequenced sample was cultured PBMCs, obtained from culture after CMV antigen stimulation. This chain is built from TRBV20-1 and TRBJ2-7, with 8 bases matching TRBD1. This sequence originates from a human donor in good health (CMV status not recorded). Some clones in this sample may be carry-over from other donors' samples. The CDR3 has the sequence CSAESVDRESYEQYF. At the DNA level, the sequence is TGCAGTGCTGAAAGCGTGGACAGGGAGTCCTACGAGCAGTACTTC.